This TCR beta chain derives from a study of T-cell reconstitution after alpha-beta-depleted transplantation in children. The CDR3 sequence is 14 residues long. J lost 5 bases, V lost 6 bases, and 4 bases had no gene match. This sample's TCRbeta library carried unique molecular identifier barcodes. TCRdb re-analysed the PCR reads in MiXCR, keeping a single row per CDR3 protein. The sample gives 600,000 or so distinct CDR3 sequences, roughly 23% of which show up once; over 12% is in the top ten. This clonotype was detected many times. This rearrangement joins TRBV12-3 or TRBV12-4 to TRBJ1-5, with 10 bases fitting TRBD1. This receptor was taken from a boy under two years old who had a stem cell transplant for acute myeloid leukemia, so the T cells may come from the graft donor. The sequencing here drew on PBMCs, mostly from graft donor cells, taken 360 days after TCRalphabeta/CD19-depleted stem cell transplant. This chain's CDR3 is CASSPGTGDQPQHF. The CDR3 nucleotides are TGTGCCAGCAGCCCGGGGACAGGGGATCAGCCCCAGCATTTT.